This T cell receptor (beta chain) comes out of a study of graft-versus-host responses after intestinal transplantation. Overall study findings and caveats: Detection of GvH clones occurred in recipient marrow, and some had their first appearance in ileum or blood.

Libraries were prepared by immunoSEQ multiplex PCR; TCRdb keeps only in-frame clonotypes and omits some of them. The data show around 100,000 clones, roughly nine tenths seen once. The CDR3 length is 13 residues. Looked up from germline, CDR1 is SQVTM and CDR2 is ANQGSEA. The ends were cut back, 6 bases at V and 10 bases at J, with 21 bases in the middle. A remark on this clone: Antigen: not known.

The receptor was isolated from a human donor who was the organ donor for an intestinal transplant. This chain joins TRBV29-1 and TRBJ1-2; D might be TRBD1 (6 bases). Sequenced material: unstimulated CD4+ T cells sorted from spleen or lymph node cells, taken before transplant. The CDR3 is CSVVHRDLFDYTF. CDR3 nucleotide sequence: TGCAGCGTAGTACACAGGGACCTCTTTGACTACACCTTC.